This T cell receptor (beta chain) was sequenced during a study of a mutant IDH1 vaccine in newly diagnosed glioma. In the study overall: Sex among treated patients split 62.5% male, roughly 38% female; mean age was approximately 40 years. Patients arrived already treated with radiotherapy, temozolomide, or both, most having had both. Study-wide points: Seemingly, pseudoprogression had no relation to changes in the top peripheral T cell clonotypes.

Data came from immunoSEQ multiplex PCR; TCRdb stores just in-frame clones and leaves some out. The sample comprises 20,000 to 25,000 clones, under 85% of which are singletons, and 5.4% rests with the top ten. Time point indicated: baseline, week 1 (first vaccination visit). Treatment given: pre-vaccination baseline after standard-of-care therapy. This clone was counted a single time. Its cognate antigen is unknown. CDR1 is MNHEY, CDR2 SVGAGI, per germline. The V segment lost 0 bases and the J segment 2 bases; nucleotides outside the gene matches: 3. The CDR3 runs to 16 residues. The source is a man aged 40-50 years with glioma. The source material was PBMCs, sampled from a glioma patient treated with radiotherapy, temozolomide or both. The gene calls are TRBV6-5 and TRBJ1-3; TRBD1 matches at 8 bases. CDR3 loop: CASSYSDRVAGNTIYF. The CDR3 nucleotides are TGTGCCAGCAGTTACTCGGACAGGGTAGCTGGAAACACCATATATTTT.